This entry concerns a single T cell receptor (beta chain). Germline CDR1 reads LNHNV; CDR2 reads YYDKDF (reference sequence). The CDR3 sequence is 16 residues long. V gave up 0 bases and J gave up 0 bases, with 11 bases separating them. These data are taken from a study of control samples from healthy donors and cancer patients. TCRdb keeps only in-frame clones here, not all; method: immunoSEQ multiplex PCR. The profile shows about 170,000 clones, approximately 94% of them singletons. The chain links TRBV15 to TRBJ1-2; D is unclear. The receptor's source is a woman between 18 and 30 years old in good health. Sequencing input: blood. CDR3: CATSRDGAAPNYGYTF. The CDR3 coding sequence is TGTGCCACCAGCAGAGATGGTGCAGCCCCTAACTATGGCTACACCTTC.